Below are 15 T cell receptor beta chains sequenced from a single sample in a study of Graves' ophthalmopathy and Graves' hyperthyroidism. RNA transcripts were the source from which TCR beta CDR3 regions were amplified. RT-PCR was first run with HTBI primers, then multiplex PCR in a second round. TCRdb used MiXCR to reprocess the multiplex PCR reads, holding one entry per CDR3 protein. The sample records 200,000 to 250,000 distinct CDR3 sequences, 20% to 25% being singletons. Sequenced: peripheral blood. All receptors come from a woman aged 45 to 65 with Graves' ophthalmopathy.

This clonotype was seen more than once but under ten times. V and J are TRBV30 and TRBJ2-7; 7 bases map to TRBD2. The V gene end was trimmed by 1 base and the J gene end by 4 bases; junction bases not matched to a gene: 4. The germline gives CDR1 GTSNPN, CDR2 SVGIG (reference sequence). The CDR3 runs to 13 residues. CDR3 amino acids: CAWSGASGYEQYF. The CDR3 region has the DNA TGTGCCTGGAGTGGGGCTAGCGGATACGAGCAGTACTTC.

This clonotype was seen many times. The chain joins TRBV7-3 to TRBJ2-2; the D gene is possibly TRBD2 (5 bases). V was pared by 5 bases and J by 4 bases, with 14 bases between. This CDR3 has 15 residues. Germline V gene data show CDR1 as SGHTA and CDR2 as FQGTGA. The CDR3 DNA reads TGTGCCAGCAGCCTCGAGGGCAGTTCCACCGGGGAGCTGTTTTTT. Residues: CASSLEGSSTGELFF.

This clonotype was found many times. The chain has TRBV11-2 and TRBJ2-7; D is possibly TRBD1 (5 bases). Per the germline V gene, CDR1 is SGHAT and CDR2 is FQNNGV. The CDR3 covers 16 residues. Deletions cut 0 bases from V and 5 bases from J, with 17 bases between. CDR3 residues: CASSLDWGRATNEQYF. CDR3 DNA sequence: TGTGCCAGCAGCTTAGATTGGGGCAGGGCCACGAACGAGCAGTACTTC.

This clonotype was seen ten or more times. This rearrangement joins TRBV29-1 to TRBJ2-7; 10 bases fit TRBD1. The ends lost 6 bases at V and 3 bases at J; junction bases unmatched: 8. The germline gives CDR1 SQVTM, CDR2 ANQGSEA. The CDR3 length is 14 residues. In DNA form, the CDR3 reads TGCAGCGTCGCGATCCGGGACAGGGGCTACGAGCAGTACTTC. Translating it yields CSVAIRDRGYEQYF.

The rearrangement joins TRBV7-2 to TRBJ2-5, with 8 bases that match TRBD1. The J segment lost 4 bases and the V segment lost 3 bases, leaving 4 bases of the junction unmatched. The CDR3 loop spans 14 amino acids. Germline CDR1 reads SGHTA; CDR2 reads FQGNSA. Written as DNA, the CDR3 is TGTGCCAGCAGCTTTGGACAGGGATTAGAGACCCAGTACTTC. This codes for CASSFGQGLETQYF. The whole variable domain, filled in from reference TRBV7-2 and TRBJ2-5, reads GAGVSQSPSNKVTEKGKDVELRCDPISGHTALYWYRQSLGQGLEFLIYFQGNSAPDKSGLPSDRFSAERTGGSVSTLTIQRTQQEDSAVYLCASSFGQGLETQYFGPGTRLLVL.

This clonotype was seen repeatedly, ten times or more. CDR3 amino acids: CASSRTGGNNQPQHF. CDR3 DNA sequence: TGTGCCAGCAGTCGGACAGGGGGCAACAATCAGCCCCAGCATTTT. The rearrangement links TRBV28 to TRBJ1-5, with TRBD1 identical over 11 bases. In germline, CDR1 is MDHEN, CDR2 SYDVKM. Losses at the gene ends were 5 bases for V and 3 bases for J; bases not matched to a gene: 3. This CDR3 is 15 amino acids long.

This clonotype was seen ten or more times. This chain connects TRBV5-4 to TRBJ2-5, with 13 bases lining up with TRBD2. Trimming at V came to 6 bases and at J to 7 bases, leaving 12 bases not matched to a gene. From germline, CDR1 is SGHNT and CDR2 YYREEE (reference sequence). This CDR3 spans 16 amino acids. CDR3 sequence: CASKRTSGSGDGTQYF. CDR3 coding DNA: TGTGCCAGCAAGAGGACTAGCGGGAGTGGAGATGGGACCCAGTACTTC.

This clonotype occurred many times. This sequence joins TRBV12-3 or TRBV12-4 and TRBJ2-7; D unresolved. Deletions cut 4 bases from V and 1 base from J, with 11 bases between. The CDR3 length is 14 residues. The chain's CDR3 is CASSSSPSSYEQYF. CDR3 DNA sequence: TGTGCCAGCAGTTCTTCCCCATCTTCCTACGAGCAGTACTTC.

Ten or more counts support this clonotype. V gene TRBV7-3 combines with J gene TRBJ2-2, with a tentative D call TRBD2 (6 bases). CDR1 and CDR2 from the germline V gene are SGHTA and FQGTGA. The CDR3 runs to 16 residues. Trimming pared 2 bases from V and 0 bases from J, leaving 10 bases between. CDR3 residues: CASSLHGRANTGELFF. CDR3 DNA: TGTGCCAGCAGCTTACACGGGAGAGCGAACACCGGGGAGCTGTTTTTT.

This clonotype was seen ten or more times. The chain joins TRBV19 to TRBJ1-5; 9 bases are a match to TRBD1. CDR1 is LNHDA and CDR2 is SQIVND in the germline V gene (reference sequence). The CDR3 extends over 16 amino acids. J was trimmed by 6 bases and V by 3 bases; bases with no gene match: 9. The CDR3 region is CASSIYGQGPGQPQHF. The CDR3 DNA reads as TGTGCCAGTAGTATCTACGGACAGGGGCCCGGTCAGCCCCAGCATTTT.

This clonotype was recorded many times. V usage is TRBV5-1 and J usage is TRBJ1-5, with D uncertain. CDR3 length: 15 amino acids. Germline-derived CDR1 and CDR2 are SGHRS and YFSETQ. The V end was cut by 0 bases, the J end by 2 bases, with 9 bases between. This CDR3 reads CASSLDGLGNQPQHF. For the CDR3, the DNA is TGCGCCAGCAGCTTGGATGGGCTTGGCAATCAGCCCCAGCATTTT. The entire variable domain, with the rest obtained from reference TRBV5-1 and TRBJ1-5, is as follows: KAGVTQTPRYLIKTRGQQVTLSCSPISGHRSVSWYQQTPGQGLQFLFEYFSETQRNKGNFPGRFSGRQFSNSRSEMNVSTLELGDSALYLCASSLDGLGNQPQHFGDGTRLSIL.

This clonotype was found many times. This chain links TRBV13 with TRBJ1-5, with unresolved D. This CDR3 is built from 16 residues. V was cut by 0 bases and J by 2 bases, with 11 bases left in between. CDR1 is PRHDT, CDR2 FYEKMQ, per germline (reference sequence). As DNA, the CDR3 is TGTGCCAGCAGCTTAGGCTACAGAAGCTGCAATCAGCCCCAGCATTTT. The encoded protein is CASSLGYRSCNQPQHF.

The table lists this clonotype with many counts. The chain recombines TRBV28 with TRBJ2-5; TRBD1 or TRBD2 may be the D gene (5 bases each). The V and J ends lost 4 bases and 4 bases respectively, with 16 bases between them. The CDR3 has 15 amino acids. Germline values: CDR1 MDHEN, CDR2 SYDVKM. CDR3 amino acids: CASSSPPAGRETQYF. The CDR3 DNA sequence: TGTGCCAGCAGTTCCCCCCCGGCAGGGAGAGAGACCCAGTACTTC.

The chain has TRBV6-2 or TRBV6-3 and TRBJ2-7; 7 bases align to TRBD1. Unmatched junction bases numbered 5, after V lost 8 bases and J lost 4 bases. Germline lookup yields CDR1 MNHEY and CDR2 SVGEGT. The CDR3 length is 12 residues. The CDR3 sequence is CASGRQGYEQYF. The DNA for the CDR3 is TGTGCCAGCGGAAGACAGGGATACGAGCAGTACTTC.

The chain couples TRBV6-1 to TRBJ1-2; 7 positions match TRBD1. The CDR3 is 15 amino acids. Germline V gene sequence: CDR1 MNHNS, CDR2 SASEGT. Trimming removed 4 bases from V and 2 bases from J; junction bases left unmatched: 7. The CDR3 sequence is CASSAGTVSNYGYTF. The CDR3 DNA sequence: TGTGCCAGCAGTGCAGGGACAGTTTCGAACTATGGCTACACCTTC.